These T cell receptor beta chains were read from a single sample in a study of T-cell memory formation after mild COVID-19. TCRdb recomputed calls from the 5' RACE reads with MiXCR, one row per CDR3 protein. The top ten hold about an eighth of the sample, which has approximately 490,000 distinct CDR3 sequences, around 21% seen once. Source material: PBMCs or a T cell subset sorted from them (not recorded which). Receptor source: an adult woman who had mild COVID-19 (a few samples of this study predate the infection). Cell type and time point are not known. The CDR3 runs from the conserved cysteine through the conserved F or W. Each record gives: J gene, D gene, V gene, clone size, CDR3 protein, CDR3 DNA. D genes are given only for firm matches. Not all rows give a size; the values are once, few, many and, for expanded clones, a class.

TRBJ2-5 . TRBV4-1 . CASSQQKTPGPLETQYF TGCGCCAGCAGCCAACAAAAAACACCGGGGCCTCTGGAGACCCAGTACTTC
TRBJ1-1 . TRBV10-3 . CAISGKVVEEAFF TGTGCCATCAGTGGAAAGGTCGTGGAGGAAGCTTTCTTT
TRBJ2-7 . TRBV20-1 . CSAQGWSQDEQYF TGCAGTGCCCAGGGTTGGAGCCAGGACGAGCAGTACTTC
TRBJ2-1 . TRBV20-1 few CSARGVAVSYNEQFF TGCAGTGCTAGAGGCGTAGCGGTATCATACAATGAGCAGTTCTTC
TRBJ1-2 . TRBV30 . CAWKYQGRNGYTF TGTGCCTGGAAGTATCAGGGAAGGAATGGCTACACCTTC
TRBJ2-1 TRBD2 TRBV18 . CASSPGTSAAANEQFF TGTGCCAGCTCACCTGGGACTAGCGCGGCGGCGAATGAGCAGTTCTTC
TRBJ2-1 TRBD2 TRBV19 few CASSTRTSGGVDEQFF TGTGCCAGTAGTACCCGGACTAGCGGGGGCGTAGATGAGCAGTTCTTC
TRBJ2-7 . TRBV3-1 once CASSQVSQQNLYEQYF TGTGCCAGCAGCCAAGTCTCCCAACAGAACCTCTACGAGCAGTACTTC
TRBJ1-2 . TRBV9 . CASSVAPGSDYGYTF TGTGCCAGCAGCGTAGCTCCAGGCAGCGACTATGGCTACACCTTC
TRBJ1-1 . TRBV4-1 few CASSHPNVNTEAFF TGCGCCAGCAGCCACCCGAACGTAAACACTGAAGCTTTCTTT
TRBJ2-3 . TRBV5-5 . CASSLQTGPDTQYF TGTGCCAGCAGCTTACAGACAGGCCCAGATACGCAGTATTTT
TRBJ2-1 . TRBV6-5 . CASSSAGNEQFF TGTGCCAGCAGCTCGGCTGGTAATGAGCAGTTCTTC
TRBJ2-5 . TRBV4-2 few CASSPQTIQETQYF TGTGCCAGCAGCCCCCAGACTATCCAAGAGACCCAGTACTTC
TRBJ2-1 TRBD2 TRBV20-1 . CSASGRAVNEQFF TGCAGTGCTAGCGGGAGGGCCGTCAATGAGCAGTTCTTC
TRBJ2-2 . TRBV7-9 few CASSFRPGEENTGELFF TGTGCCAGCAGCTTCCGGCCTGGGGAGGAGAACACCGGGGAGCTGTTTTTT
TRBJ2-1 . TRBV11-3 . CASSRGLIQGNEQFF TGTGCCAGCAGCCGCGGACTCATCCAGGGTAATGAGCAGTTCTTC
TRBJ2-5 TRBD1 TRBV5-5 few CASSVGQYQETQYF TGTGCCAGCAGCGTGGGACAGTACCAAGAGACCCAGTACTTC
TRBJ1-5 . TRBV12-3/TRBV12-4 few CASSFRGYSNQPQHF TGTGCCAGCAGTTTTAGGGGATATAGCAATCAGCCCCAGCATTTT
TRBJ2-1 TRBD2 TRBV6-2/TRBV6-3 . CASSLLPGLAGTNEQFF TGTGCCAGCAGTCTACTACCGGGACTAGCGGGCACCAATGAGCAGTTCTTC
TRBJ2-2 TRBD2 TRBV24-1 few CATSTLPGLAMNTGELFF TGTGCCACCAGTACTCTACCGGGACTAGCGATGAACACCGGGGAGCTGTTTTTT
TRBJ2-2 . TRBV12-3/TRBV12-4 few CASSKALATGELFF TGTGCCAGCAGTAAGGCGCTCGCCACCGGGGAGCTGTTTTTT
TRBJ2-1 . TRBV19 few CASSIIGGLPESDNEQFF TGTGCCAGTAGTATAATAGGTGGGCTCCCGGAATCGGACAATGAGCAGTTCTTC
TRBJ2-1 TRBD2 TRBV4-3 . CASSQLFAGEVLYNEQFF TGCGCCAGCAGCCAACTGTTCGCGGGAGAGGTTTTGTACAATGAGCAGTTCTTC
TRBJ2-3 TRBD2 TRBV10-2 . CASSAPRLALYTDTQYF TGCGCCAGCAGTGCCCCTCGACTAGCCCTTTACACAGATACGCAGTATTTT
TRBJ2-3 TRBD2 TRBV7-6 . CASSLAASGSSTDTQYF TGTGCCAGCAGCTTAGCGGCTAGCGGATCTAGCACAGATACGCAGTATTTT
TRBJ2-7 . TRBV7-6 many CASSFTGHLREQYF TGTGCCAGCAGCTTTACCGGCCACCTACGAGAGCAGTACTTC
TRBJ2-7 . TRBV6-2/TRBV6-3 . CASSYSGAVEQYF TGTGCCAGCAGTTACAGCGGAGCGGTTGAGCAGTACTTC
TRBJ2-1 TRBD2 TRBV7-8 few CASSVERGFGEQFF TGTGCCAGCAGCGTTGAGCGGGGGTTCGGTGAGCAGTTCTTC
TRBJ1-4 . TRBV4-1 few CASSQDVQVYEKLFF TGCGCCAGCAGCCAAGATGTCCAGGTTTATGAAAAACTGTTTTTT
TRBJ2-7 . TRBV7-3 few CASSSNRVGGEQYF TGTGCCAGCAGCTCCAACCGGGTCGGCGGCGAGCAGTACTTC
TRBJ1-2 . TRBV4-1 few CASSQPGVGYTF TGCGCCAGCAGCCAGCCAGGGGTTGGCTACACCTTC
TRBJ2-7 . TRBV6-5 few CASSYSISAGTPYEQYF TGTGCCAGCAGTTACTCGATCTCAGCGGGGACACCTTACGAGCAGTACTTC
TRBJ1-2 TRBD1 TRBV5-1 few CASSPQTGAYGYTF TGCGCCAGCAGCCCACAGACAGGGGCCTATGGCTACACCTTC
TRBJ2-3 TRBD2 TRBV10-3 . CAIRSGSWSLTDTQYF TGTGCCATCAGGAGCGGGAGTTGGTCCCTCACAGATACGCAGTATTTT
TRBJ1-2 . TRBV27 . CASSSLLRPVHGYTF TGTGCCAGCAGTTCACTTCTTCGGCCAGTTCATGGCTACACCTTC
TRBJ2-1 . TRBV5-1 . CASSLGSSFYNEQFF TGCGCCAGCAGCTTGGGGTCCTCCTTCTACAATGAGCAGTTCTTC
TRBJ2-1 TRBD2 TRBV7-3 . CASSHGLAGVRDEQFF TGTGCCAGCAGCCATGGACTAGCGGGAGTAAGGGATGAGCAGTTCTTC
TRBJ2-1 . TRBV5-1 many CASSWGLSEYNEQFF TGCGCCAGCAGCTGGGGACTTTCCGAATACAATGAGCAGTTCTTC
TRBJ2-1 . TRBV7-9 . CASSYRGLVASNEQFF TGTGCCAGCAGTTACCGCGGCCTAGTTGCAAGCAATGAGCAGTTCTTC
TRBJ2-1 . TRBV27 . CASSLLWGVVDEQFF TGTGCCAGCAGTTTATTATGGGGAGTCGTTGATGAGCAGTTCTTC
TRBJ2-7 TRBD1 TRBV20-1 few CSARATGYVDYEQYF TGCAGTGCTAGAGCGACAGGGTACGTGGACTACGAGCAGTACTTC
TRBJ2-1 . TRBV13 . CASSPRMASEQFF TGTGCCAGCAGCCCCCGTATGGCGAGTGAGCAGTTCTTC
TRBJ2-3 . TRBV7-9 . CASSATGTTDTQYF TGTGCCAGCAGCGCCACGGGGACCACAGATACGCAGTATTTT
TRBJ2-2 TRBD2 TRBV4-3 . CASSPATLAGFPGGELFF TGCGCCAGCAGCCCGGCTACCTTAGCGGGTTTCCCGGGCGGGGAGCTGTTTTTT